Listed below are T cell receptor beta chains from one sample, sequenced in a study of identical twins. MiXCR, applied by TCRdb to the 5' RACE reads, yields one record per CDR3 protein. The table includes approximately 240,000 distinct CDR3 sequences, about an eighth detected once. The sample comprised memory (CD45RO+) T cells sorted from blood. Receptors originate from a woman younger than 35 in good health. The conserved cysteine and the conserved F or W are not part of the CDR3 here. A D gene is named only where the DNA matches it firmly. Clone sizes are given selectively: once, few, many, or a class where the clone is expanded.

d_call: -; j_call: TRBJ1-2; v_call: TRBV10-3; clone_size: few; cdr3_aa: AISETLIMGYT
d_call: TRBD1; j_call: TRBJ2-7; v_call: TRBV3-1; clone_size: -; cdr3_aa: ASSLRTGPYEQY
d_call: -; j_call: TRBJ2-2; v_call: TRBV2; clone_size: -; cdr3_aa: ASNGLSNTGELF
d_call: TRBD2; j_call: TRBJ2-1; v_call: TRBV7-2; clone_size: -; cdr3_aa: ASSLTSGSLYEQF
d_call: -; j_call: TRBJ1-2; v_call: TRBV4-3; clone_size: -; cdr3_aa: ASSQGGASYGYT
d_call: TRBD2; j_call: TRBJ2-1; v_call: TRBV19; clone_size: few; cdr3_aa: ASSISFGPGTINEQF
d_call: TRBD1; j_call: TRBJ2-7; v_call: TRBV7-9; clone_size: -; cdr3_aa: ASSLMDRAYEQY
d_call: TRBD1; j_call: TRBJ2-7; v_call: TRBV7-2; clone_size: -; cdr3_aa: ASSPWGQIIYEQY
d_call: TRBD1; j_call: TRBJ2-2; v_call: TRBV15; clone_size: -; cdr3_aa: ATRMDRKNTGELF
d_call: TRBD1; j_call: TRBJ2-1; v_call: TRBV5-1; clone_size: -; cdr3_aa: ASSFEGADWGEQF
d_call: -; j_call: TRBJ2-1; v_call: TRBV25-1; clone_size: few; cdr3_aa: ASVARGEQF
d_call: -; j_call: TRBJ2-3; v_call: TRBV20-1; clone_size: few; cdr3_aa: SASYRGAADTQY
d_call: TRBD1; j_call: TRBJ2-2; v_call: TRBV20-1; clone_size: few; cdr3_aa: SASTGGGGTGELF
d_call: -; j_call: TRBJ2-7; v_call: TRBV5-1; clone_size: few; cdr3_aa: ASTLDGTYEQY
d_call: -; j_call: TRBJ1-1; v_call: TRBV19; clone_size: -; cdr3_aa: ASSRWAEAF
d_call: -; j_call: TRBJ2-7; v_call: TRBV5-1; clone_size: -; cdr3_aa: ASSPGGAEQY
d_call: TRBD2; j_call: TRBJ2-1; v_call: TRBV7-6; clone_size: few; cdr3_aa: ASSSGTSGSYNEQF
d_call: TRBD2; j_call: TRBJ2-3; v_call: TRBV30; clone_size: -; cdr3_aa: AWTSGRNTDTQY
d_call: TRBD2; j_call: TRBJ2-5; v_call: TRBV20-1; clone_size: -; cdr3_aa: SAFHLGASGSRETQY
d_call: -; j_call: TRBJ2-1; v_call: TRBV7-9; clone_size: -; cdr3_aa: ASSQPLTGSYNEQF
d_call: TRBD2; j_call: TRBJ2-1; v_call: TRBV7-3; clone_size: many; cdr3_aa: ASSSSGGSYNEQF
d_call: -; j_call: TRBJ2-7; v_call: TRBV6-1; clone_size: -; cdr3_aa: ASGPWGRSYEQY
d_call: -; j_call: TRBJ1-6; v_call: TRBV6-1; clone_size: many; cdr3_aa: ASIGRGGGNSPLH
d_call: -; j_call: TRBJ1-1; v_call: TRBV20-1; clone_size: few; cdr3_aa: SAPERRTGTEAF
d_call: TRBD2; j_call: TRBJ2-3; v_call: TRBV9; clone_size: -; cdr3_aa: ASSPRLAHTDTQY
d_call: -; j_call: TRBJ1-2; v_call: TRBV29-1; clone_size: few; cdr3_aa: SVGSQGNDYGYT
d_call: -; j_call: TRBJ1-1; v_call: TRBV20-1; clone_size: few; cdr3_aa: SASPSTGRNTEAF
d_call: -; j_call: TRBJ2-1; v_call: TRBV7-9; clone_size: many; cdr3_aa: ASSLTSPYPHEQF
d_call: TRBD2; j_call: TRBJ2-2; v_call: TRBV15; clone_size: -; cdr3_aa: ATSRPGTSYTGELF
d_call: -; j_call: TRBJ2-7; v_call: TRBV10-3; clone_size: few; cdr3_aa: AISHGQGTWEQY
d_call: -; j_call: TRBJ2-2; v_call: TRBV20-1; clone_size: few; cdr3_aa: SAKETGELF
d_call: -; j_call: TRBJ1-6; v_call: TRBV21-1; clone_size: few; cdr3_aa: ASSKLGSPLH
d_call: -; j_call: TRBJ1-1; v_call: TRBV29-1; clone_size: few; cdr3_aa: SVGSWAEAF
d_call: -; j_call: TRBJ2-1; v_call: TRBV7-9; clone_size: few; cdr3_aa: ASSLAETGW
d_call: -; j_call: TRBJ2-7; v_call: TRBV25-1; clone_size: -; cdr3_aa: ASSESGFSYEQY
d_call: -; j_call: TRBJ2-7; v_call: TRBV6-2/TRBV6-3; clone_size: few; cdr3_aa: ASGDATGSYEQY
d_call: -; j_call: TRBJ1-1; v_call: TRBV5-1; clone_size: -; cdr3_aa: ASSPSGHTNTEAF
d_call: -; j_call: TRBJ1-2; v_call: TRBV5-5; clone_size: many; cdr3_aa: ASSRRTTYGYT
d_call: TRBD2; j_call: TRBJ2-2; v_call: TRBV7-6; clone_size: -; cdr3_aa: ASSRRPGLAGNRGTGELF
d_call: -; j_call: TRBJ2-6; v_call: TRBV4-3; clone_size: -; cdr3_aa: ASSPQGSGANVLT
d_call: -; j_call: TRBJ2-3; v_call: TRBV29-1; clone_size: few; cdr3_aa: SVSWARITDTQY
d_call: TRBD1; j_call: TRBJ2-5; v_call: TRBV20-1; clone_size: few; cdr3_aa: SARDTGGETQY
d_call: -; j_call: TRBJ1-1; v_call: TRBV3-1; clone_size: many; cdr3_aa: ASSHAGEAF
d_call: TRBD2; j_call: TRBJ2-3; v_call: TRBV7-2; clone_size: many; cdr3_aa: ASSLALAGSTDTQY
d_call: TRBD1; j_call: TRBJ2-1; v_call: TRBV20-1; clone_size: few; cdr3_aa: SARIHRDRSFNEQF
d_call: -; j_call: TRBJ2-1; v_call: TRBV29-1; clone_size: -; cdr3_aa: SVRLGGNEQF